One and the same sample provided the 23 T cell receptor beta chains below, sequenced in a study of control samples from healthy donors and cancer patients. TCRdb's copy holds only in-frame clones and misses some; the assay was immunoSEQ multiplex PCR. The sample comprises approximately 46,000 clones, roughly nine tenths of which are singletons, and around 0.78% rests with the top ten. The material sequenced was PBMCs. These TCRs come from a man aged 25 to 45 with colorectal cancer.

The rearrangement links TRBV5-8 to TRBJ2-7, with D possibly being TRBD1 (5 bases). The germline CDR1 and CDR2 sequences are SGHTS and YDEGEE. CDR3 length: 12 residues. V lost 3 bases, J lost 5 bases, and 9 bases lay in between. The CDR3 region has the DNA TGTGCCAGCAGCTGGCAGGGCAACGAGCAGTACTTC. The encoded protein is CASSWQGNEQYF.

V is TRBV7-8 and J is TRBJ2-7; perhaps TRBD1 as D (6 bases). The CDR3 totals 13 residues. The germline CDR1 and CDR2 sequences are SGHVS and FQNEAQ. Trimming took off 6 bases at V and 6 bases at J, with 15 bases between the two ends. CDR3 in amino acids: CASSSDRSGEQYV. The CDR3 nucleotides read TGTGCCAGCAGTTCTGACAGGTCGGGCGAGCAGTACGTC.

The chain carries TRBV6-5 and TRBJ2-1, with 8 bases aligning to TRBD2. The V gene's germline CDR1 is MNHEY and CDR2 SVGAGI. The V gene end was trimmed by 6 bases and the J gene end by 7 bases; junction bases not matched to a gene: 8. This CDR3 has 14 amino acids. CDR3 residues: CASSTGGQRNEQFF. For the CDR3, the DNA is TGTGCCAGCAGCACGGGGGGGCAAAGGAATGAGCAGTTCTTC.

The chain joins TRBV10-2 to TRBJ1-3; no clear D gene. CDR1 WSHSY and CDR2 SAAADI come from the germline V gene. V was cut by 4 bases and J by 0 bases, with 7 bases left in between. The length of the CDR3 is 14 residues. As DNA, the CDR3 is TGCGCCAGCAGTGGAGGGCTCTCTGGAAACACCATATATTTT. It encodes CASSGGLSGNTIYF.

This sequence joins TRBV19 and TRBJ2-2; D is undetermined. Looked up from germline, CDR1 is LNHDA and CDR2 is SQIVND (reference sequence). The CDR3 runs 17 residues. V was pared by 3 bases and J by 1 base, with 15 bases between. Here the CDR3 reads CASSMGVQYLNTGELFF. CDR3 DNA sequence: TGTGCCAGTAGTATGGGTGTACAATACCTGAACACCGGGGAGCTGTTTTTT.

This clone appeared once. The chain recombines TRBV6-2 or TRBV6-3 with TRBJ2-3, with 8 bases matching TRBD1. Germline V gene data show CDR1 as MNHEY and CDR2 as SVGEGT. J lost 0 bases, V lost 6 bases, and 5 bases had no gene match. The CDR3 contains 15 residues. CDR3 in amino acids: CASSPGTGSTDTQYF. The CDR3, as DNA: TGTGCCAGCAGCCCCGGGACAGGAAGCACAGATACGCAGTATTTT.

V and J are TRBV12-3 or TRBV12-4 and TRBJ1-6; no definite D call. Trimming pared 5 bases from V and 4 bases from J, leaving 3 bases between. CDR3 size: 12 residues. This CDR3 reads CASSQYNSPLHF. CDR3 nucleotides: TGTGCCAGCAGTCAGTATAATTCACCCCTCCACTTT.

The chain couples TRBV10-2 to TRBJ1-1; TRBD1 matches at 9 bases. CDR1 and CDR2 from the germline V gene are WSHSY and SAAADI. The CDR3 length is 13 residues. The ends lost 8 bases at V and 5 bases at J; junction bases unmatched: 6. The CDR3 DNA is TGCGCCAGCCTGACAGGGGGTAGTACTGAAGCTTTCTTT. Translated, it gives CASLTGGSTEAFF.

This chain links TRBV19 with TRBJ2-7, with 9 bases aligning to TRBD1. Germline V gene data show CDR1 as LNHDA and CDR2 as SQIVND (reference sequence). The CDR3 is made up of 13 amino acids. The J segment lost 5 bases and the V segment lost 9 bases, leaving 8 bases of the junction unmatched. In DNA form, the CDR3 reads TGTGCCAGCACACGGACAGGGGAGAACGAGCAGTACTTC. Its protein is CASTRTGENEQYF. Supplemented by reference TRBV19 and TRBJ2-7, the full variable domain reads DGGITQSPKYLFRKEGQNVTLSCEQNLNHDAMYWYRQDPGQGLRLIYYSQIVNDFQKGDIAEGYSVSREKKESFPLTVTSAQKNPTAFYLCASTRTGENEQYFGPGTRLTVT.

This chain's CDR3 is CASSSTTGAQPQHF. CDR3 DNA: TGTGCCAGCAGTTCCACTACAGGGGCCCAGCCCCAGCATTTT. The gene calls are TRBV6-5 and TRBJ1-5; 7 positions match TRBD1. Trimming took 4 bases from V and 7 from J; bases not matched to a gene: 7. The CDR3 covers 14 residues. CDR1 MNHEY and CDR2 SVGAGI come from the germline V gene.

The chain combines TRBV6-5 with TRBJ2-1; possibly TRBD1 for D (6 bases). This CDR3 comprises 13 residues. Trimming shortened V by 10 bases and J by 0 bases, and 10 bases separated the two germline ends. CDR1 is MNHEY and CDR2 is SVGAGI in the germline V gene. The CDR3 protein is CAIGQISYNEQFF. The CDR3 region has the DNA TGTGCCATAGGACAGATCTCCTACAATGAGCAGTTCTTC.

The genes are TRBV3-1 (or the pseudogene TRBV3-2) and TRBJ1-1; 9 positions match TRBD1. The germline gives CDR1 LGHDT, CDR2 YNNKEL (reference sequence). Germline trimming cut 2 bases from V and 4 bases from J; bases unmatched to any gene: 2. The CDR3 totals 14 residues. The CDR3 spells CASSQMTGGTEAFF. CDR3 in DNA: TGTGCCAGCAGCCAAATGACAGGGGGCACTGAAGCTTTCTTT.

V gene TRBV7-8 combines with J gene TRBJ1-5; 7 bases are shared with TRBD1. V was pared by 0 bases and J by 3 bases, with 5 bases of the junction left unmatched. Germline CDR1 reads SGHVS; CDR2 reads FQNEAQ. The CDR3 is 16 amino acids. CDR3 region: CASSLAGTAINQPQHF. Written as DNA, the CDR3 is TGTGCCAGCAGCTTAGCGGGGACAGCGATCAATCAGCCCCAGCATTTT.

The gene calls are TRBV7-9 and TRBJ1-1; 9 nucleotides agree with TRBD1. From germline, CDR1 is SEHNR and CDR2 FQNEAQ (reference sequence). The CDR3 is 14 residues long. V was pared by 4 bases and J by 7 bases, with 7 bases of the junction left unmatched. The CDR3 is CASSSITGGGEAFF. CDR3 coding DNA: TGTGCCAGCAGCTCAATTACAGGGGGCGGTGAAGCTTTCTTT.

The gene calls are TRBV4-3 and TRBJ2-5; D ambiguous. The germline V and J ends were trimmed by 4 bases and 5 bases, with 17 bases remaining between them. Germline CDR1 and CDR2: LGHNA and YSLEER. CDR3 length: 15 amino acids. Written as DNA, the CDR3 is TGCGCCAGCAGCCGTGAGGTATACAGATCGGAGACCCAGTACTTC. It yields the protein CASSREVYRSETQYF.

This chain links TRBV6-5 with TRBJ1-2; 9 bases align to TRBD1. Germline CDR1 and CDR2: MNHEY and SVGAGI. V was pared by 5 bases and J by 5 bases, with 3 bases of the junction left unmatched. CDR3 length equals 13 residues. The chain's CDR3 is CASSRGQGYGYTF. The CDR3 DNA reads as TGTGCCAGCAGTAGGGGACAGGGTTATGGCTACACCTTC.

The rearrangement uses TRBV29-1 and TRBJ1-1; the D is unclear. Trimming cost V 4 bases and J 1 base, with 7 bases left between them. The CDR3 runs 12 residues. Germline V gene sequence: CDR1 SQVTM, CDR2 ANQGSEA. CDR3 bases: TGCAGCGTTGGTCAGGCGAACACTGAAGCTTTCTTT. Its protein product is CSVGQANTEAFF.

CDR3 region: CASSEAAGGAGNQPQHF. CDR3 sequence (DNA): TGTGCCAGCAGTGAAGCGGCGGGGGGCGCGGGCAATCAGCCCCAGCATTTT. The chain couples TRBV6-1 to TRBJ1-5; D is perhaps TRBD1 (6 bases). Germline V gene data show CDR1 as MNHNS and CDR2 as SASEGT. This CDR3 is built from 17 residues. The V end lost 0 bases, the J end lost 2 bases, and 14 bases lay between the germline ends.

This sequence joins TRBV5-4 and TRBJ2-3, with D possibly being TRBD1 (5 bases). With 1 base removed from V and 4 bases from J, the gap between germline ends came to 16 bases. The CDR3 totals 16 residues. Germline values: CDR1 SGHNT, CDR2 YYREEE (reference sequence). In nucleotides, the CDR3 is TGTGCCAGCAGCTTGAGGTTGGGCAGGGATGCAGATACGCAGTATTTT. It encodes CASSLRLGRDADTQYF.

This clone was seen a single time. The chain combines TRBV9 with TRBJ2-2; D is possibly TRBD1 (6 bases). V shed 9 bases and J shed 0 bases, with 9 bases lying between them. This CDR3 spans 13 amino acids. From germline, CDR1 is SGDLS and CDR2 YYNGEE. The CDR3 region has the DNA TGTGCCACGGGACAACCGAACACCGGGGAGCTGTTTTTT. This gives the protein CATGQPNTGELFF.

This clone was seen once. An end of the junction does not agree with germline; a read error may underlie this. This sequence joins TRBV6-6 and TRBJ2-5, with 8 bases lining up with TRBD2. The CDR3 is 14 residues long. Germline CDR1 and CDR2: MNHNY and SVGAGI (reference sequence). The CDR3 sequence: CTSRMSGGEETQYF. Written as DNA, the CDR3 is TGTACCAGCAGGATGAGCGGGGGCGAAGAGACCCAGTACTTC.

The J gene is TRBJ1-5, the V gene TRBV3-1 (or the pseudogene TRBV3-2); D gene unclear. CDR1 is LGHDT, CDR2 YNNKEL, per germline (reference sequence). The length of the CDR3 is 12 residues. V lost 5 bases and J 5 bases, leaving 7 bases between the germline ends. Written as DNA, the CDR3 is TGTGCCAGCAGCTACAGAGATCAGCCCCAGCATTTT. Translating gives CASSYRDQPQHF.

The V call is TRBV24-1, the J call TRBJ2-7; D not certain. Germline CDR1 KGHDR, CDR2 SFDVKD. This CDR3 contains 14 residues. The V end was cut by 2 bases, the J end by 7 bases, with 14 bases between. The DNA of the CDR3 is TGTGCCACCAGTGATTCATCCACAGTCGATGAGCAGTACTTC. This encodes CATSDSSTVDEQYF.